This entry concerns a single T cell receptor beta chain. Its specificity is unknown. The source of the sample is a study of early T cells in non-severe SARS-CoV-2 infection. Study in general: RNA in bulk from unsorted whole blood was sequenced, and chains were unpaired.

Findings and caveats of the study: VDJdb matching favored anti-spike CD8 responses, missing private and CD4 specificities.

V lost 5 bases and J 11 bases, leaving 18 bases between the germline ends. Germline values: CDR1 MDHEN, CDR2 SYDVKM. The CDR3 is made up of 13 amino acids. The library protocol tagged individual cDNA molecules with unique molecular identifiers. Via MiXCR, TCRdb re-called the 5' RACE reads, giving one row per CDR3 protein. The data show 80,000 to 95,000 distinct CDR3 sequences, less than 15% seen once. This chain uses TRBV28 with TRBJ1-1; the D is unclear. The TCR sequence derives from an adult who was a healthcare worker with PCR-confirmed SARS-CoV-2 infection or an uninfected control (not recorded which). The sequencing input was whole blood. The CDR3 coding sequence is TGTGCCAGCAGTCTTCGGACTAGCACGAACGCTTTCTTT. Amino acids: CASSLRTSTNAFF.